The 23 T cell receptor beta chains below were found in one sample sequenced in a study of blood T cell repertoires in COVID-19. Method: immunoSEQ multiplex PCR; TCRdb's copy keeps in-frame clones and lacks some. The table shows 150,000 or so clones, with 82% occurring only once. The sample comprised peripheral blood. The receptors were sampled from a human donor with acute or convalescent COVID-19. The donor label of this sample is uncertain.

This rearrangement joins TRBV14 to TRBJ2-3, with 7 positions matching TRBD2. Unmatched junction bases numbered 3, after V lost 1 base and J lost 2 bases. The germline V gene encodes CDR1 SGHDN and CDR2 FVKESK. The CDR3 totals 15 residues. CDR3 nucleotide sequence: TGTGCCAGCAGCCAAGGGGACTATATCACAGATACGCAGTATTTT. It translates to CASSQGDYITDTQYF.

The CDR3, as DNA: TGTGCCAGCTCACTGACGGGACAGAACTCCTACGAGCAGTACTTC. Residues: CASSLTGQNSYEQYF. This rearrangement joins TRBV18 to TRBJ2-7; 7 nucleotides line up with TRBD1. V was clipped by 4 bases and J by 0 bases; unmatched bases: 6. The V gene's germline CDR1 is KGHSH and CDR2 LQKENI. The length of the CDR3 is 15 residues.

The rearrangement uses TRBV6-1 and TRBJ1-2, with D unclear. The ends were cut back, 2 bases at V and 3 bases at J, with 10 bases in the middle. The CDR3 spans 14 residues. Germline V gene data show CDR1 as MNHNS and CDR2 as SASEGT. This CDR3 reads CASSESYGDYGYTF. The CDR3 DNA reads TGTGCCAGCAGTGAAAGTTACGGAGACTATGGCTACACCTTC.

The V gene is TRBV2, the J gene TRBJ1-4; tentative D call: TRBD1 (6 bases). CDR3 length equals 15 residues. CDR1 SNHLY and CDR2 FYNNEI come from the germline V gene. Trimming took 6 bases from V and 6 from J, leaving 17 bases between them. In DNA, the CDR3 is TGTGCCAGCAGCCAACGGGGGGGGCAGGATGAAAAACTGTTTTTT. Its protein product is CASSQRGGQDEKLFF.

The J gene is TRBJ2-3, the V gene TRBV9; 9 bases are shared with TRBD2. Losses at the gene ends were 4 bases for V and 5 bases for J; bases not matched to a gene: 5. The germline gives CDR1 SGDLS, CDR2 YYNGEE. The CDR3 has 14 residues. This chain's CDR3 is CASSSRTSEDTQYF. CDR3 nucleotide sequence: TGTGCCAGCAGCTCCCGGACTAGCGAAGATACGCAGTATTTT.

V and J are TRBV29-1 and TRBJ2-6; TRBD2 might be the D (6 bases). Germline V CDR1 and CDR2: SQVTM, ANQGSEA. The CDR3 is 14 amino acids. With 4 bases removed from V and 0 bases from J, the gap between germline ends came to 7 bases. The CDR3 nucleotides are TGCAGCGTTGGGAGGGGCTCTGGGGCCAACGTCCTGACTTTC. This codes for CSVGRGSGANVLTF.

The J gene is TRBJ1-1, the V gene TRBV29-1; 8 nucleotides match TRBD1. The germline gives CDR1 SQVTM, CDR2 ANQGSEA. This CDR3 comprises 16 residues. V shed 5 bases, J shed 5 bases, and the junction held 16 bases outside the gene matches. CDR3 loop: CSVYRQGLNSGTEAFF. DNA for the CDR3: TGCAGCGTTTACCGACAGGGGCTCAATTCTGGAACTGAAGCTTTCTTT.

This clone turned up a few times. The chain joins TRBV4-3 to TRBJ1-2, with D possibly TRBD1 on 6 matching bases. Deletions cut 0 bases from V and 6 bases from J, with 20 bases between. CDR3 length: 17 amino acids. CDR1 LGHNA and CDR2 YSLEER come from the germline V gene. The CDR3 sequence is CASSQDDRPGSKDGYTF. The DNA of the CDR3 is TGCGCCAGCAGCCAAGATGACAGGCCAGGGTCTAAAGATGGCTACACCTTC.

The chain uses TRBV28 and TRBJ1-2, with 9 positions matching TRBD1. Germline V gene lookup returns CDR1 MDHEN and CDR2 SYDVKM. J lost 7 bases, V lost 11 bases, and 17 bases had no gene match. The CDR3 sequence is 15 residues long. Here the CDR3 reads CAGSPPLGQGSGYTF. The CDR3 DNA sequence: TGTGCCGGATCCCCACCCCTTGGACAGGGGAGTGGCTACACCTTC.

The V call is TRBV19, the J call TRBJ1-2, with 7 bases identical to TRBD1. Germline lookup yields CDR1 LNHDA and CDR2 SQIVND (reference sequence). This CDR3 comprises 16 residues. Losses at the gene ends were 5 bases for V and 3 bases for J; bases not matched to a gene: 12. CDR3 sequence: CASSGTPGQTYYGYTF. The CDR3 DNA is TGTGCCAGTAGTGGGACCCCGGGACAGACGTACTATGGCTACACCTTC.

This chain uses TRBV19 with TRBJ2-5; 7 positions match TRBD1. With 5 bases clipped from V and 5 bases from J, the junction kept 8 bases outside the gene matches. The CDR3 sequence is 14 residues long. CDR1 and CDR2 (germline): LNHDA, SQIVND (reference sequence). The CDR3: CASSQTGLVETQYF. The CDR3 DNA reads TGTGCCAGTAGTCAGACAGGGCTCGTGGAGACCCAGTACTTC.

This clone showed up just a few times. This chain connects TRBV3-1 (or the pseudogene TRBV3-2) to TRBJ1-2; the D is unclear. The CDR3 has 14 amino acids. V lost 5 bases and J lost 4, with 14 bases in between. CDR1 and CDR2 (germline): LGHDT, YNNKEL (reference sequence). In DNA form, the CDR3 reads TGTGCCAGCAGCACCCGTGGAGCAACCTATGGCTACACCTTC. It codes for CASSTRGATYGYTF.

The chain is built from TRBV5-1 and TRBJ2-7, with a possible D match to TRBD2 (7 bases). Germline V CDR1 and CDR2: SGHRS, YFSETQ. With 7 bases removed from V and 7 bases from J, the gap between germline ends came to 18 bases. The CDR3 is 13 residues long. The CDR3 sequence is CASEEDGGLEQYF. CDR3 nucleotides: TGCGCCAGCGAAGAAGACGGGGGGCTTGAGCAGTACTTC.

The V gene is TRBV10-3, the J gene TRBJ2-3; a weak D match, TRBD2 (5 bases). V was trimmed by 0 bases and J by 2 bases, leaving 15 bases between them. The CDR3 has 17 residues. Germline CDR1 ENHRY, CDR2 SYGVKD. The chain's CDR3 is CAISESTQRPLTDTQYF. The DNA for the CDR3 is TGTGCCATCAGTGAGTCGACCCAGCGGCCCCTCACAGATACGCAGTATTTT.

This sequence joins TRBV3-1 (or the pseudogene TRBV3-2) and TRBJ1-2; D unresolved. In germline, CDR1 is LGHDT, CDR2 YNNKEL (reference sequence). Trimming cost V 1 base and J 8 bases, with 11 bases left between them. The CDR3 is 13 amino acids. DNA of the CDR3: TGTGCCAGCAGCCAAGGGGCCGGATGGGGCTACACCTTC. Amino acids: CASSQGAGWGYTF.

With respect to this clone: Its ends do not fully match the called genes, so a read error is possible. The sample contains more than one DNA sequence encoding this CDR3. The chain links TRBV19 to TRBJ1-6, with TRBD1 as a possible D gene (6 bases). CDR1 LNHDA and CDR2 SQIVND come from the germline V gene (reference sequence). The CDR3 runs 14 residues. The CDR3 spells CASSIRDNNSPLHF. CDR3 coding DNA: TGCGCCAGTAGTATACGGGACAATAATTCACCCCTCCACTTT.

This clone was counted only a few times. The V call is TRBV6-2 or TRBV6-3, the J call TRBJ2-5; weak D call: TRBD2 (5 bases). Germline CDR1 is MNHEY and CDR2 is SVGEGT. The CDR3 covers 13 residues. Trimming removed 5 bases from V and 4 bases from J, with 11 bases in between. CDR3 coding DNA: TGTGCCAGCAGTCGGGAATATGGAGAGACCCAGTACTTC. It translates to CASSREYGETQYF.

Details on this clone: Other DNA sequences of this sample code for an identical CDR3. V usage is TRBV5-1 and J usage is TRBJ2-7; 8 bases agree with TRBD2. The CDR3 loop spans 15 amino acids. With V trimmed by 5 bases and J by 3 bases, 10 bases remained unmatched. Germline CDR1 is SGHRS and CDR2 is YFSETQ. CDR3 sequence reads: CASSPGGAGGYEQYF. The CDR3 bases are TGCGCCAGCAGTCCCGGGGGTGCGGGGGGCTACGAGCAGTACTTC.

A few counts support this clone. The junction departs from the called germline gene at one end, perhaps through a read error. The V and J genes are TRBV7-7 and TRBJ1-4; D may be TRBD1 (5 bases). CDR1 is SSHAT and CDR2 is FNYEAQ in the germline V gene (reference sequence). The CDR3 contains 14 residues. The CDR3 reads CASSLRVDSEKLFF. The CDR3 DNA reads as TGTGCTAGCAGCTTACGGGTAGACAGTGAAAAACTGTTTTTT.

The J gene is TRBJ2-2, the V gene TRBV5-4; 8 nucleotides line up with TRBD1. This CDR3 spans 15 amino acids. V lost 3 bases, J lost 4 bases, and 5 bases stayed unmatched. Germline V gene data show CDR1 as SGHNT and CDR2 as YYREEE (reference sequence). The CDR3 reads CASSSSGGVTGELFF. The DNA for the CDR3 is TGTGCCAGCAGCTCCTCAGGGGGCGTCACCGGGGAGCTGTTTTTT.

CDR3: CATSRNRGTTEAFF. DNA for the CDR3: TGTGCCACCAGCAGGAACCGGGGGACCACTGAAGCTTTCTTT. The chain employs TRBV15 and TRBJ1-1; the D gene is possibly TRBD1 (5 bases). CDR1 LNHNV and CDR2 YYDKDF come from the germline V gene (reference sequence). CDR3 length: 14 amino acids. The ends were cut back, 3 bases at V and 4 bases at J, with 12 bases in the middle.

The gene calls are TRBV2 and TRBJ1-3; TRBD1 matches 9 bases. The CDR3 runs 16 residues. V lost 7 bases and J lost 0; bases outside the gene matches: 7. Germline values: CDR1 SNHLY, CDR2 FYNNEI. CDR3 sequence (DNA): TGTGCCAGCACAACAGGGGGCTCCAACTCTGGAAACACCATATATTTT. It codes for CASTTGGSNSGNTIYF.

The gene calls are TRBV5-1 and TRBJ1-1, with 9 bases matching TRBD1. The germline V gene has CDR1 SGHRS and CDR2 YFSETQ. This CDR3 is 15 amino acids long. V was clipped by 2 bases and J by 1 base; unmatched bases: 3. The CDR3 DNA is TGCGCCAGCAGCTTTTCGGGACAGGGGAACACTGAAGCTTTCTTT. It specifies CASSFSGQGNTEAFF. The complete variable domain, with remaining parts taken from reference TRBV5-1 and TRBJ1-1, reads KAGVTQTPRYLIKTRGQQVTLSCSPISGHRSVSWYQQTPGQGLQFLFEYFSETQRNKGNFPGRFSGRQFSNSRSEMNVSTLELGDSALYLCASSFSGQGNTEAFFGQGTRLTVV.